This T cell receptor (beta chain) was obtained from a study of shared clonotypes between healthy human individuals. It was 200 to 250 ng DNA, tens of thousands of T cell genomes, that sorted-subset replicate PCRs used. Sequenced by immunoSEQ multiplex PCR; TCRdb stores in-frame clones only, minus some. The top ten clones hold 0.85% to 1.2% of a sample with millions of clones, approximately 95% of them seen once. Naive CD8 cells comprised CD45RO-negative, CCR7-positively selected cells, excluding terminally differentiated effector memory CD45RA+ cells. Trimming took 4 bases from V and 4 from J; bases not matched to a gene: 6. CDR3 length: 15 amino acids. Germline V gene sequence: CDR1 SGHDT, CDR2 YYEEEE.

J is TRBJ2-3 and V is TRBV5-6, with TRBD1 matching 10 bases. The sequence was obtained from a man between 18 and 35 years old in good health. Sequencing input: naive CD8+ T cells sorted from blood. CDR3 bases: TGTGCCAGCAGCACGGGACAGGGGCTTGCAGATACGCAGTATTTT. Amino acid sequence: CASSTGQGLADTQYF.